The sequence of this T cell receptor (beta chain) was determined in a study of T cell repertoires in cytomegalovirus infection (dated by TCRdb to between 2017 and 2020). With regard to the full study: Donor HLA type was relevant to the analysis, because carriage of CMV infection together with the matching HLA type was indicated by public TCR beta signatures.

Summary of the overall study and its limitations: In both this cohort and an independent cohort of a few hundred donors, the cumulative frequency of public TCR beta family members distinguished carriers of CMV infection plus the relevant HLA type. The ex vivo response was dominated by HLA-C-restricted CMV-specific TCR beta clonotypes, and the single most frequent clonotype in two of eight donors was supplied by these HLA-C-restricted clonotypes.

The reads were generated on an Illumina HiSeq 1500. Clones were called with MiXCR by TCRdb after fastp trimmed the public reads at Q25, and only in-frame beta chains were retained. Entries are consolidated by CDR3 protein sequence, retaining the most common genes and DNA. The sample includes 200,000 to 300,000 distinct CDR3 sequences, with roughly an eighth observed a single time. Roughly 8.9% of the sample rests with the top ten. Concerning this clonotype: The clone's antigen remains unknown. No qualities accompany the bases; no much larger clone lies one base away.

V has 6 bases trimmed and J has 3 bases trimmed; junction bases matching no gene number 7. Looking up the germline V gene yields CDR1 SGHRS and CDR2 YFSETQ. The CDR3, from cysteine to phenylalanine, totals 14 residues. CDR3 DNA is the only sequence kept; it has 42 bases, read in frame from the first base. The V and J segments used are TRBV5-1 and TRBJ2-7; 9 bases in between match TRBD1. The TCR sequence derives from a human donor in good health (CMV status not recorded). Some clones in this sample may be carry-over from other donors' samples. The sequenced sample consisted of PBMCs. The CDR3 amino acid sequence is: CASMRTGEDYEQYF. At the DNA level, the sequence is TGCGCCAGCATGCGGACAGGGGAAGACTACGAGCAGTACTTC.